The clone carrying this T cell receptor (beta chain) was recorded many times. The CDR3 extends 3 residues past the end of the read, so its final part is completed from the germline J gene. This specimen belongs to a study of T cell clonality in common variable immunodeficiency. Only in-frame clones appear in the TCRdb table, and some are missing; sequencing was by immunoSEQ multiplex PCR. This set yields 57,000 or so clones and no singletons; the top ten hold approximately 1.6%. V trimming: 0 bases; J trimming: 2 bases; junction bases outside the gene matches: 6. Germline CDR1 SGDLS, CDR2 YYNGEE. The CDR3 covers 17 residues.

The chain employs TRBV9 and TRBJ2-5; 11 nucleotides align to TRBD1. The sequence came from a person aged 18 to 69 in good health. Sequenced: peripheral blood mononuclear cells. The sequenced CDR3 bases are TGTGCCAGCAGCGTAGGTCCCGGGACAGGGGGTCAAGAGACC. This encodes CASSVGPGTGGQET. In full, the CDR3 is CASSVGPGTGGQETQYF.